These 7 T cell receptor beta chains were sequenced from one sample in a study of blood T cells in healthy people across ages. Through a sample-barcoded 5' primer and a J-beta primer mix, a second PCR was run for 7 to 11 cycles. A single record per CDR3 protein comes from TCRdb applying MiXCR to the 5' RACE reads. Among some 1.1 million distinct CDR3 sequences listed, roughly two fifths were seen once. The sample was blood. These receptors came from a man between 18 and 35 years old in good health.

This clonotype was counted between two and nine times. The rearrangement links TRBV4-3 to TRBJ1-4; no reliable D call. Germline V gives CDR1 LGHNA, CDR2 YSLEER. This CDR3 comprises 16 residues. V was pared by 4 bases and J by 0 bases, with 12 bases between. The chain's CDR3 is CASSPVPRSTNEKLFF. The DNA for the CDR3 is TGCGCCAGCAGCCCCGTCCCCCGTTCAACTAATGAAAAACTGTTTTTT.

The chain employs TRBV6-6 and TRBJ2-5; the D gene is possibly TRBD2 (7 bases). Trimming left V 0 bases short and J 4 bases short, with 18 bases between. This CDR3 contains 17 residues. Germline CDR1 MNHNY, CDR2 SVGAGI (reference sequence). In DNA, the CDR3 is TGTGCCAGCAGTTACTCTGGTCTCCGGGGGGCCGGAGAGACCCAGTACTTC. Amino acid sequence: CASSYSGLRGAGETQYF.

The chain employs TRBV7-8 and TRBJ2-1; 9 positions agree with TRBD1. Germline CDR1 reads SGHVS; CDR2 reads FQNEAQ. J was trimmed by 4 bases and V by 3 bases; bases with no gene match: 7. The CDR3 is 16 residues long. The DNA for the CDR3 is TGTGCCAGCAGCTTTGGGGGGACAGGGCCATACAATGAGCAGTTCTTC. It translates to CASSFGGTGPYNEQFF. Full variable domain (outside the CDR3, taken from reference TRBV7-8 and TRBJ2-1): GAGVSQSPRYKVAKRGQDVALRCDPISGHVSLFWYQQALGQGPEFLTYFQNEAQLDKSGLPSDRFFAERPEGSVSTLKIQRTQQEDSAVYLCASSFGGTGPYNEQFFGPGTRLTVL.

V gene TRBV27 combines with J gene TRBJ1-6; D is undetermined. V dropped 0 bases and J dropped 9 bases, with 15 bases sitting between them. The germline V gene has CDR1 MNHEY and CDR2 SMNVEV (reference sequence). This CDR3 has 16 amino acids. CDR3 DNA: TGTGCCAGCAGTTTATCGAACACACCTAATGTTTCACCCCTCCACTTT. It encodes CASSLSNTPNVSPLHF.

On this clonotype itself: A single base separates this from a much larger clone, so it may be a read error. V and J are TRBV29-1 and TRBJ2-3; 9 bases are a match to TRBD1. The V segment lost 2 bases and the J segment 4 bases; nucleotides outside the gene matches: 1. The germline CDR1 and CDR2 sequences are SQVTM and ANQGSEA. The CDR3 extends over 13 amino acids. This CDR3 is CSVEYRGPDTQYF. The CDR3 DNA reads TGCAGCGTTGAATACAGGGGGCCAGATACGCAGTATTTT.

This clonotype was observed many times. The chain combines TRBV12-3 or TRBV12-4 with TRBJ1-5; D call uncertain. CDR3 length: 14 residues. V was cut by 6 bases and J by 2 bases, with 11 bases left in between. The CDR3 DNA sequence: TGTGCCAGCAGCCCTAGTATGGGCAATCAGCCCCAGCATTTT. Its protein product is CASSPSMGNQPQHF.

This clonotype was seen ten or more times. The V gene is TRBV3-1, the J gene TRBJ2-3; possible D gene TRBD2, 5 bases. Between the trimmed V and J ends, which lost 2 bases and 4 bases, there was a span of 7 bases. Germline CDR1 reads LGHDT; CDR2 reads YNNKEL (reference sequence). The CDR3 contains 13 residues. CDR3 coding DNA: TGTGCCAGCAGCCAATCCGGGGCAGATACGCAGTATTTT. Protein: CASSQSGADTQYF.